Listed below are T cell receptor beta chains from one sample, sequenced in a study of T cells in Graves' hyperthyroidism and ophthalmopathy. MiXCR was run by TCRdb on the multiplex PCR reads, yielding one entry per CDR3 protein. Among 750,000 to 950,000 distinct CDR3 sequences listed, 38% were seen once. The specimen sequenced was blood. The receptors shown here come from a man between 18 and 35 years old with Graves' hyperthyroidism. The CDR3 runs from the conserved cysteine through the conserved F or W. D genes are given only for firm matches. Where a row states a size, it is once, few, many or the class of an expanded clone; other rows omit it.

V	length	J	D	size	CDR3	DNA
TRBV7-2	11	TRBJ2-7	NA	many	CASSLPRAQYF	TGTGCCAGCAGCCTCCCCCGGGCGCAGTACTTC
TRBV30	10	TRBJ2-7	NA	few	CAWSMGEQYF	TGTGCCTGGAGCATGGGCGAGCAGTACTTC
TRBV5-1	16	TRBJ1-5	NA	few	CASSLGGRESNQPQHF	TGCGCCAGCAGCTTGGGTGGCAGGGAATCTAATCAGCCCCAGCATTTT
TRBV4-3	12	TRBJ2-7	NA	few	CASSQGDSEQYF	TGCGCCAGCAGCCAAGGGGACTCCGAGCAGTACTTC
TRBV9	15	TRBJ2-7	NA	NA	CASSLVGSGAYEQYF	TGTGCCAGCAGCTTAGTTGGGTCAGGGGCCTACGAGCAGTACTTC
TRBV19	14	TRBJ1-1	TRBD1	NA	CASTRQGSRTETFF	TGTGCCAGTACAAGACAGGGGAGTCGCACTGAAACTTTCTTT
TRBV20-1	16	TRBJ1-6	TRBD1	NA	CSARSGQETGHSPLHF	TGCAGTGCTAGGTCGGGCCAAGAGACAGGGCATTCACCCCTCCACTTT
TRBV19	14	TRBJ1-4	NA	NA	CDSLSSGGNEKLFF	TGTGACAGTCTCTCTAGCGGAGGAAATGAAAAACTGTTTTTT
TRBV6-5	14	TRBJ2-7	NA	few	CASRQWTAAYEQYF	TGTGCCAGCAGGCAATGGACGGCCGCCTACGAGCAGTACTTC
TRBV20-1	13	TRBJ1-1	NA	many	CSARVDRNTEAFF	TGCAGTGCTAGAGTTGACAGGAACACTGAAGCTTTCTTT
TRBV7-9	15	TRBJ1-1	NA	NA	CASSDPRAGNTEAFF	TGTGCCAGCAGCGACCCCAGGGCCGGGAACACTGAAGCTTTCTTT
TRBV5-5	15	TRBJ2-5	TRBD2	many	CASTGGEGRQETQYF	TGTGCCAGCACCGGTGGGGAGGGCAGACAAGAGACCCAGTACTTC
TRBV2	13	TRBJ2-5	NA	NA	CASRGVAEETQYF	TGTGCCAGCAGGGGGGTAGCTGAAGAGACCCAGTACTTC
TRBV10-3	14	TRBJ2-5	TRBD2	many	CAISPTSGGETQYF	TGTGCCATCAGTCCGACTAGCGGAGGGGAGACCCAGTACTTC
TRBV29-1	11	TRBJ1-1	NA	NA	CSTSMNTEAFF	TGCAGCACGTCCATGAACACTGAAGCTTTCTTT
TRBV10-3	13	TRBJ2-7	NA	few	CASSQPPSYEQYF	TGTGCCAGCAGCCAACCACCTTCCTACGAGCAGTACTTC
TRBV7-2	15	TRBJ2-5	NA	few	CASSLSAGIQETQYF	TGTGCCAGCTCACTCAGCGCCGGAATCCAAGAGACCCAGTACTTC
TRBV7-9	13	TRBJ1-3	NA	many	CASSHYRANTIYF	TGTGCCAGCAGTCATTACCGGGCAAACACCATATATTTT
TRBV6-5	13	TRBJ1-2	NA	NA	CASPHWGAGGYTF	TGTGCCAGCCCCCATTGGGGGGCAGGGGGCTACACCTTC
TRBV29-1	12	TRBJ1-2	TRBD1	many	CSVLTGGDGYTF	TGCAGCGTTCTGACAGGGGGCGATGGCTACACCTTC
TRBV12-3/TRBV12-4	16	TRBJ1-1	NA	NA	CASSLGSYQPNTEAFF	TGTGCCAGCAGTTTAGGGTCGTACCAACCGAACACTGAAGCTTTCTTT
TRBV7-9	14	TRBJ2-7	NA	NA	CASSLGNGPYGQYF	TGTGCCAGCAGCTTAGGGAACGGACCCTACGGGCAGTACTTC
TRBV6-5	15	TRBJ2-7	NA	few	CASSYSRQIYYEQYF	TGTGCCAGCAGTTATTCCCGACAGATCTACTACGAGCAGTACTTC
TRBV9	16	TRBJ2-7	TRBD2	few	CASSPASGRAGDEQYF	TGTGCCAGCAGCCCAGCTAGCGGGAGGGCCGGGGACGAGCAGTACTTC
TRBV7-9	13	TRBJ2-7	NA	many	CASSPTASYEQYF	TGTGCCAGCAGCCCGACAGCGTCCTACGAGCAGTACTTC
TRBV13	16	TRBJ1-5	NA	NA	CASSPTGVYSNQPQHF	TGTGCCAGCAGCCCCACCGGGGTTTATAGCAATCAGCCCCAGCATTTT
TRBV2	14	TRBJ2-2	NA	NA	CASSDQGNTGELFF	TGTGCCAGCAGTGACCAGGGGAACACCGGGGAGCTGTTTTTT
TRBV9	13	TRBJ1-1	NA	NA	CASSGGGFAEAFF	TGTGCCAGCAGCGGGGGGGGCTTTGCTGAAGCTTTCTTT
TRBV4-1	14	TRBJ2-7	NA	NA	CASSQERWVYEQYF	TGCGCCAGCAGCCAGGAAAGGTGGGTCTACGAGCAGTACTTC
TRBV4-3	15	TRBJ2-7	TRBD2	few	CASSQETSGLYEQYF	TGCGCCAGCAGCCAAGAGACTAGCGGGCTCTACGAGCAGTACTTC
TRBV19	14	TRBJ1-5	TRBD1	many	CASSINRGPQPQHF	TGTGCCAGTAGTATAAACAGGGGGCCTCAGCCCCAGCATTTT
TRBV12-5	15	TRBJ2-5	TRBD1	NA	CASGSGTGISGTQYF	TGTGCTAGTGGTTCCGGGACAGGCATATCTGGGACCCAGTACTTC
TRBV19	13	TRBJ1-1	NA	NA	CASSGGWGSEAFF	TGTGCCAGTTCGGGCGGATGGGGATCTGAAGCTTTCTTT